The present T cell receptor (beta chain) was sequenced within a study of cytomegalovirus exposure and HLA in healthy donors. Overall study results and limits: In a later analysis, across HLA loci, associated TCR counts were highest for DRB1, lowest for HLA-C. Compared with the roughly 700-donor mean, an Asian-associated ancestry cluster reportedly had fewer N-insertions, according to a later analysis. Relative to equally common others, HLA-associated TCR beta chains showed greater clonal expansion in a later analysis.

To note about this clone: No antigen is known for it.

Each of the donors was a healthy bone marrow donor. Germline lookup yields CDR1 MNHNS and CDR2 SASEGT. The CDR3 has 15 amino acids. V was pared by 3 bases and J by 5 bases, with 13 bases between. PCR employed 60 Vbeta and 13 Jbeta primers. Here immunoSEQ multiplex PCR was the method, and the copy in TCRdb shows in-frame clones only, minus some. The data contain a few hundred thousand clones, roughly 83% of them seen just once; the ten biggest clones take up roughly 1.3%. V is TRBV6-1 and J is TRBJ2-2, with D maybe TRBD2 (6 bases). This clonotype was sampled from a girl between 10 and 17 years old in good health and CMV-seronegative. The sequencing input was PBMCs. The CDR3 loop is CASSDGYAGTGELFF. The CDR3 DNA sequence: TGTGCCAGCAGTGATGGATACGCGGGAACCGGGGAGCTGTTTTTT.